Listed here are 18 T cell receptor beta chains from one sample, sequenced in a study of technical replicates of blood from several donors. The assay was immunoSEQ multiplex PCR, and TCRdb's table has in-frame clones only and misses some. The repertoire includes about 75,000 clones, about nine tenths of them detected once, and around 0.42% sits in the top ten. Sequenced: T cells isolated from PBMCs. All receptors come from a human donor in good health.

This clone was observed a handful of times. CDR3 DNA sequence: TGTGCCAGCAGTTACAGGGGAGGCACTGAAGCTTTCTTT. Translated, it gives CASSYRGGTEAFF. This rearrangement joins TRBV7-9 to TRBJ1-1, with 7 bases identical to TRBD1. Germline assignment: CDR1 SEHNR and CDR2 FQNEAQ (reference sequence). The CDR3 is made up of 13 amino acids. The V segment lost 6 bases and the J segment 4 bases; nucleotides outside the gene matches: 5.

A single count supports this clone. This sequence joins TRBV7-9 and TRBJ1-1; 7 bases match TRBD1. CDR3 length equals 16 residues. From germline, CDR1 is SEHNR and CDR2 FQNEAQ (reference sequence). J lost 2 bases, V lost 4 bases, and 10 bases had no gene match. CDR3 DNA: TGTGCCAGCAGCTCACCAGGGGGTGGGGAAAACACTGAAGCTTTCTTT. Encoded protein: CASSSPGGGENTEAFF.

The rearrangement joins TRBV7-2 to TRBJ2-5; D not certain. Trimming took 6 bases from V and 2 from J, leaving 13 bases between them. CDR3 size: 14 residues. In germline, CDR1 is SGHTA, CDR2 FQGNSA. The CDR3 spells CASRPTHSQETQYF. CDR3 bases: TGTGCCAGCAGGCCCACCCACAGTCAAGAGACCCAGTACTTC.

The J gene is TRBJ2-3, the V gene TRBV10-3; possible D gene TRBD2, 5 bases. The CDR3 is made up of 15 amino acids. The germline gives CDR1 ENHRY, CDR2 SYGVKD. Deletions cut 4 bases from V and 2 bases from J, with 13 bases between. The CDR3: CAISAASYVTDTQYF. CDR3 DNA: TGTGCCATCAGTGCGGCTAGCTATGTCACAGATACGCAGTATTTT.

V and J are TRBV6-5 and TRBJ2-2; 8 positions agree with TRBD1. The germline gives CDR1 MNHEY, CDR2 SVGAGI. V lost 10 bases to trimming and J lost 5 bases; unmatched junction nucleotides: 9. The CDR3 contains 14 residues. Here the CDR3 reads CATLRTGKTGELFF. The CDR3 nucleotides are TGTGCCACCCTACGGACAGGGAAAACCGGGGAGCTGTTTTTT.

The genes are TRBV2 and TRBJ2-7; D may be TRBD1 (6 bases). Germline-derived CDR1 and CDR2 are SNHLY and FYNNEI. The CDR3 contains 12 residues. The germline V and J ends were trimmed by 6 bases and 4 bases, with 10 bases remaining between them. CDR3 in amino acids: CASRGAAYEQYF. The CDR3, as DNA: TGTGCCAGCAGGGGGGCGGCTTACGAGCAGTACTTC.

This clone has just a few counts. The chain employs TRBV28 and TRBJ2-1, with TRBD1 as a possible D gene (5 bases). Germline V lookup: CDR1 MDHEN, CDR2 SYDVKM. Trimming pared 5 bases from V and 4 bases from J, leaving 15 bases between. This CDR3 comprises 15 residues. This CDR3 is CASSNRNLVYNEQFF. The DNA for the CDR3 is TGTGCCAGCAGTAACAGGAATCTCGTATACAATGAGCAGTTCTTC.

The chain is built from TRBV7-2 and TRBJ1-5; TRBD1 matches 9 bases. Germline V CDR1 and CDR2: SGHTA, FQGNSA. J lost 6 bases, V lost 2 bases, and 14 bases had no gene match. This CDR3 is built from 18 residues. The CDR3 here is CASSLFRRGGDRVQPQHF. Written as DNA, the CDR3 is TGTGCCAGCAGCTTATTTAGAAGAGGCGGGGACAGGGTTCAGCCCCAGCATTTT.

The chain is built from TRBV2 and TRBJ2-7; D possibly corresponds to TRBD2 (5 bases). CDR3 size: 13 residues. The V gene's germline CDR1 is SNHLY and CDR2 FYNNEI. V shed 4 bases and J shed 3 bases, with 10 bases lying between them. CDR3: CASSATSFYEQYF. CDR3 sequence (DNA): TGTGCCAGCAGTGCCACTAGTTTCTACGAGCAGTACTTC.

The J gene is TRBJ1-2, the V gene TRBV5-1; weak D call: TRBD1 (5 bases). V was pared by 1 base and J by 0 bases, with 13 bases between. The CDR3 length is 16 residues. Germline V CDR1 and CDR2: SGHRS, YFSETQ. The CDR3 nucleotides read TGCGCCAGCAGCTTGAGTGGGGCCACCTCTAACTATGGCTACACCTTC. This gives the protein CASSLSGATSNYGYTF.

This chain joins TRBV5-1 and TRBJ2-5, with TRBD1 identical over 11 bases. The CDR3 consists of 16 residues. V was clipped by 3 bases and J by 2 bases; unmatched bases: 6. Germline V CDR1 and CDR2: SGHRS, YFSETQ. In nucleotides, the CDR3 is TGCGCCAGCAGCTCCCGGGACAGGGGGAATCAAGAGACCCAGTACTTC. This translates into CASSSRDRGNQETQYF. Supplemented by reference TRBV5-1 and TRBJ2-5, the full variable domain reads KAGVTQTPRYLIKTRGQQVTLSCSPISGHRSVSWYQQTPGQGLQFLFEYFSETQRNKGNFPGRFSGRQFSNSRSEMNVSTLELGDSALYLCASSSRDRGNQETQYFGPGTRLLVL.

The V call is TRBV4-3, the J call TRBJ2-7, with D tentatively TRBD2 (6 bases). The germline V and J ends were trimmed by 1 base and 4 bases, with 14 bases remaining between them. The germline V gene encodes CDR1 LGHNA and CDR2 YSLEER. The CDR3 spans 15 residues. Here the CDR3 DNA reads TGCGCCAGCAGCCAAGTTGGAACAGGAGGGTACGAGCAGTACTTC. This codes for CASSQVGTGGYEQYF.

V usage is TRBV7-2 and J usage is TRBJ2-3; D is unresolved. The CDR3 extends over 14 amino acids. V was pared by 2 bases and J by 3 bases, with 9 bases between. Germline CDR1 and CDR2: SGHTA and FQGNSA. The CDR3 sequence: CASSLPTHTDTQYF. The CDR3, as DNA: TGTGCCAGCAGCTTACCTACCCATACAGATACGCAGTATTTT.

V is TRBV5-6 and J is TRBJ2-7; TRBD1 matches at 7 bases. V shed 0 bases, J shed 0 bases, and the junction held 6 bases outside the gene matches. The germline V gene encodes CDR1 SGHDT and CDR2 YYEEEE. The CDR3 runs 16 residues. CDR3 in DNA: TGTGCCAGCAGCTTGGTAGGGACAGCTGACTCCTACGAGCAGTACTTC. Residues: CASSLVGTADSYEQYF.

V usage is TRBV15 and J usage is TRBJ2-1; 10 positions match TRBD2. J was trimmed by 7 bases and V by 3 bases; bases with no gene match: 15. Per the germline V gene, CDR1 is LNHNV and CDR2 is YYDKDF (reference sequence). CDR3 length: 18 residues. Here the CDR3 reads CATSSTQGLAAVGNEQFF. The CDR3 DNA follows: TGTGCCACCAGCAGTACCCAAGGACTAGCGGCAGTGGGGAATGAGCAGTTCTTC.

The V call is TRBV11-2, the J call TRBJ1-1; D is undetermined. Germline V CDR1 and CDR2: SGHAT, FQNNGV. V dropped 2 bases and J dropped 3 bases, with 10 bases sitting between them. This CDR3 comprises 14 residues. The chain's CDR3 is CASSLTGIYTEAFF. CDR3 nucleotide sequence: TGTGCCAGCAGCTTAACGGGGATATACACTGAAGCTTTCTTT.

J is TRBJ2-7 and V is TRBV30; maybe TRBD1 (5 bases). CDR3 size: 13 residues. Trimming took off 3 bases at V and 6 bases at J, with 15 bases between the two ends. Germline V gene data show CDR1 as GTSNPN and CDR2 as SVGIG (reference sequence). The CDR3 is CAWSPGLSGEQYF. The CDR3, as DNA: TGTGCCTGGAGCCCAGGGTTATCGGGCGAGCAGTACTTC.

This chain joins TRBV28 and TRBJ2-1; 10 bases are shared with TRBD2. CDR1 is MDHEN and CDR2 is SYDVKM in the germline V gene. The CDR3 consists of 13 residues. The V gene end was trimmed by 6 bases and the J gene end by 10 bases; junction bases not matched to a gene: 6. The CDR3 DNA is TGTGCCAGCAGAGCGGGAGGGCCTCGGGAGCAGTTCTTC. Encoded protein: CASRAGGPREQFF.